These 8 T cell receptor beta chains came from one sample sequenced in a study of CD8+ T cells in alopecia areata. TCR sequencing used cDNA made by reverse transcription of extracted RNA. The data were produced by immunoSEQ multiplex PCR, yet TCRdb's version contains in-frame clones alone and is incomplete. Found here are 80,000 to 100,000 clones, around 45% of them singletons; the top ten hold around 1.5%. Sequenced material: CD4+ T cells sorted from blood. Receptor source: a human donor with alopecia areata.

The chain joins TRBV11-3 to TRBJ2-7; D is possibly TRBD1 or TRBD2 (5 bases each). Deletions cut 0 bases from V and 2 bases from J, with 14 bases between. This CDR3 has 16 amino acids. From germline, CDR1 is SGHNT and CDR2 YENEEA. The CDR3 region has the DNA TGTGCCAGCAGCTTAGAATTTCGGGACGGGGCCTACGAGCAGTACTTC. This sequence encodes CASSLEFRDGAYEQYF.

This clone has a handful of counts. The J gene is TRBJ2-5, the V gene TRBV27; D possibly matches TRBD1 or TRBD2 (6 bases each). The CDR3 spans 15 residues. Germline CDR1 is MNHEY and CDR2 is SMNVEV (reference sequence). Trimming shortened V by 5 bases and J by 2 bases, and 15 bases separated the two germline ends. The CDR3 protein is CASSSRGLLQETQYF. The CDR3 nucleotides are TGTGCCAGCAGTAGCAGGGGACTTCTTCAAGAGACCCAGTACTTC.

Only a few counts were recorded for this clone. The chain joins TRBV29-1 to TRBJ1-1; no definite D call. CDR1 and CDR2 from the germline V gene are SQVTM and ANQGSEA. The V and J ends lost 8 bases and 0 bases respectively, with 16 bases between them. The CDR3 is 14 residues long. In DNA, the CDR3 is TGCAGCCTGAGTCGACGACGGATGAACACTGAAGCTTTCTTT. Encoded protein: CSLSRRRMNTEAFF.

The V gene is TRBV6-6, the J gene TRBJ2-1; TRBD2 matches at 11 bases. The length of the CDR3 is 14 residues. Unmatched junction bases numbered 5, after V lost 4 bases and J lost 9 bases. The germline gives CDR1 MNHNY, CDR2 SVGAGI (reference sequence). The CDR3 bases are TGTGCCAGCAGTTTTAGCGGGGGGGCCTTTGAGCAGTTCTTC. Protein product: CASSFSGGAFEQFF.

The rearrangement links TRBV6-5 to TRBJ2-7, with 8 nucleotides matching TRBD2. J lost 4 bases, V lost 8 bases, and 4 bases had no gene match. This CDR3 has 12 residues. CDR1 and CDR2 from the germline V gene are MNHEY and SVGAGI. CDR3 DNA sequence: TGTGCCAGCTCTAGCGGGCTATACGAGCAGTACTTC. It specifies CASSSGLYEQYF.

This clone has at least ten counts. The chain recombines TRBV7-2 with TRBJ1-2; D gene uncertain. There are 13 residues in the CDR3. V lost 8 bases and J 8 bases, leaving 18 bases between the germline ends. Germline lookup yields CDR1 SGHTA and CDR2 FQGNSA. For the CDR3, the DNA is TGTGCCAGCTCCGCAGGTCCCTCGGAAGGCTACACCTTC. Translating gives CASSAGPSEGYTF.

This clone was counted only a few times. This chain uses TRBV5-4 with TRBJ2-3, with D possibly matching TRBD2 (5 bases). Germline V lookup: CDR1 SGHNT, CDR2 YYREEE (reference sequence). The length of the CDR3 is 14 residues. The V end lost 2 bases, the J end lost 8 bases, and 15 bases lay between the germline ends. CDR3 amino acids: CASSFDGRSGTQYF. CDR3 bases: TGTGCCAGCAGCTTTGACGGAAGGAGCGGTACGCAGTATTTT.

This chain uses TRBV30 with TRBJ1-3, with D unclear. Trimming removed 2 bases at V and 0 bases at J, with 8 bases between. Germline CDR1 and CDR2: GTSNPN and SVGIG (reference sequence). The CDR3 contains 14 residues. CDR3 DNA: TGTGCCTGGAGTTTGGGCCTCTCTGGAAACACCATATATTTT. This encodes CAWSLGLSGNTIYF. Based on the CDR3 plus reference TRBV30 and TRBJ1-3, the full variable domain is SQTIHQWPATLVQPVGSPLSLECTVEGTSNPNLYWYRQAAGRGLQLLFYSVGIGQISSEVPQNLSASRPQDRQFILSSKKLLLSDSGFYLCAWSLGLSGNTIYFGEGSWLTVV.